The 14 T cell receptor beta chains reported below all come from one sample, sequenced in a study of shared clonotypes between healthy human individuals. Sequencing was performed with immunoSEQ multiplex PCR; in TCRdb, only in-frame clones are kept and a portion is missing. The data hold around 2,100,000 clones, with 85% to 95% observed a single time. CD45RO-negative CD8 cells positively selected for CCR7 made up the naive population, which excluded terminally differentiated effector memory CD45RA+ cells. The specimen sequenced was naive CD8+ T cells sorted from blood. All receptors derive from a man aged 18 to 30 in good health.

The rearrangement joins TRBV5-4 to TRBJ2-7; either TRBD1 or TRBD2 may supply D (5 bases each). Deletions cut 4 bases from V and 2 bases from J, with 13 bases between. This CDR3 is built from 14 residues. CDR1 and CDR2 from the germline V gene are SGHNT and YYREEE (reference sequence). CDR3: CASSPWDGTYEQYF. The DNA for the CDR3 is TGTGCCAGCAGCCCATGGGACGGGACCTACGAGCAGTACTTC.

V usage is TRBV4-1 and J usage is TRBJ2-2, with TRBD2 identical over 7 bases. Germline V gene lookup returns CDR1 MGHRA and CDR2 YSYEKL. This CDR3 has 17 amino acids. The trim removed 0 bases at V and 5 bases at J, leaving 9 bases unmatched. The chain's CDR3 is CASSQELGLAETGELFF. The CDR3, as DNA: TGCGCCAGCAGCCAAGAACTAGGGCTAGCGGAAACCGGGGAGCTGTTTTTT.

For the CDR3, the DNA is TGTGCCAGCAGTTACGTGGGGGCGGGCGGGGAGCTGTTTTTT. This gives the protein CASSYVGAGGELFF. This chain connects TRBV6-5 to TRBJ2-2; D is perhaps TRBD1 (6 bases). V lost 2 bases and J lost 7, with 11 bases in between. The CDR3 runs 14 residues. Germline V gene lookup returns CDR1 MNHEY and CDR2 SVGAGI.

This clone has just one count. The chain employs TRBV12-5 and TRBJ1-2; a possible D gene is TRBD1 (6 bases). Looked up from germline, CDR1 is LGHNT and CDR2 is FRNRAP. The CDR3 is made up of 14 amino acids. V was cut by 1 base and J by 4 bases, with 10 bases left in between. CDR3: CASGLGDTLYGYTF. In DNA, the CDR3 is TGTGCTAGTGGTTTGGGGGACACACTCTATGGCTACACCTTC.

This rearrangement joins TRBV29-1 to TRBJ2-3; no reliable D call. V was cut by 2 bases and J by 3 bases, with 9 bases left in between. Germline V gene data show CDR1 as SQVTM and CDR2 as ANQGSEA. The CDR3 sequence is 13 residues long. The CDR3 coding sequence is TGCAGCGTTGAACCCGGCCTAACAGATACGCAGTATTTT. Its translation: CSVEPGLTDTQYF.

V gene TRBV7-9 combines with J gene TRBJ2-5; D is possibly TRBD1 (8 bases). Germline V lookup: CDR1 SEHNR, CDR2 FQNEAQ (reference sequence). Trimming cost V 5 bases and J 5 bases, with 15 bases left between them. The CDR3 has 14 residues. The CDR3 loop reads CASSGTGGGETQYF. DNA of the CDR3: TGTGCCAGCAGCGGCACAGGGGGGGGTGAGACCCAGTACTTC.

This clone was counted a single time. The V call is TRBV28, the J call TRBJ2-7, with 11 bases identical to TRBD1. Trimming at V came to 4 bases and at J to 3 bases, leaving 5 bases not matched to a gene. The CDR3 has 15 amino acids. Per the germline V gene, CDR1 is MDHEN and CDR2 is SYDVKM. The CDR3 sequence: CASSSGQGDHYEQYF. In DNA form, the CDR3 reads TGTGCCAGCAGTTCGGGACAGGGGGATCACTACGAGCAGTACTTC.

The rearrangement uses TRBV11-2 and TRBJ2-7, with D unresolved. Germline CDR1 SGHAT, CDR2 FQNNGV. The V end was cut by 1 base, the J end by 5 bases, with 6 bases between. The CDR3 totals 12 residues. CDR3 region: CASSLVGNEQYF. CDR3 bases: TGTGCCAGCAGCTTAGTGGGTAACGAGCAGTACTTC.

The V call is TRBV5-4, the J call TRBJ2-7; 9 bases match TRBD2. The germline V gene encodes CDR1 SGHNT and CDR2 YYREEE (reference sequence). Trimming took 2 bases from V and 3 from J; bases not matched to a gene: 3. The CDR3 consists of 14 residues. The CDR3 region has the DNA TGTGCCAGCAGCTTTAGCGGGAGTTTCTACGAGCAGTACTTC. Amino acids: CASSFSGSFYEQYF.

The chain's CDR3 is CASSSRLAGFNYEQYF. The DNA for the CDR3 is TGTGCCAGCAGCTCGCGACTAGCGGGTTTTAACTACGAGCAGTACTTC. The chain recombines TRBV11-3 with TRBJ2-7; 10 bases fit TRBD2. The CDR3 is 16 residues long. In germline, CDR1 is SGHNT, CDR2 YENEEA. The J segment lost 3 bases and the V segment lost 4 bases, leaving 9 bases of the junction unmatched.

The chain employs TRBV28 and TRBJ2-2; TRBD1 or TRBD2 may be the D gene (6 bases each). The CDR3 totals 14 residues. CDR1 is MDHEN and CDR2 is SYDVKM in the germline V gene. V lost 6 bases to trimming and J lost 3 bases, with 11 bases between them. The CDR3 loop is CASSLGGYTGELFF. DNA of the CDR3: TGTGCCAGCAGCCTAGGGGGGTACACCGGGGAGCTGTTTTTT.

About this clone: This sample also contains other DNA sequences that code for the same CDR3. The genes are TRBV28 and TRBJ2-7; the match to TRBD2 covers 7 bases. V was pared by 5 bases and J by 0 bases, with 4 bases of the junction left unmatched. This CDR3 is built from 14 residues. Germline V lookup: CDR1 MDHEN, CDR2 SYDVKM. The CDR3 DNA reads as TGTGCCAGCAGTCGAGCGGGGAGCTCCTACGAGCAGTACTTC. This codes for CASSRAGSSYEQYF.

With respect to this clone: Other nucleotide sequences from this sample produce the same CDR3. The rearrangement uses TRBV9 and TRBJ2-7; 8 nucleotides match TRBD2. The CDR3 consists of 15 residues. Trimming cost V 0 bases and J 1 base; bases outside gene matches: 3. CDR1 and CDR2 from the germline V gene are SGDLS and YYNGEE. The CDR3 sequence is CASSVAGGSSYEQYF. As DNA, the CDR3 is TGTGCCAGCAGCGTAGCGGGAGGGTCTTCCTACGAGCAGTACTTC.

This chain joins TRBV10-1 and TRBJ2-5, with 7 nucleotides matching TRBD1. CDR1 is WNHNN, CDR2 SYGVQD, per germline (reference sequence). The CDR3 covers 14 residues. Trimming removed 6 bases from V and 2 bases from J; junction bases left unmatched: 6. The CDR3 DNA is TGCGCCAGCAGGCTAGGGACAGTACAAGAGACCCAGTACTTC. Protein sequence: CASRLGTVQETQYF.